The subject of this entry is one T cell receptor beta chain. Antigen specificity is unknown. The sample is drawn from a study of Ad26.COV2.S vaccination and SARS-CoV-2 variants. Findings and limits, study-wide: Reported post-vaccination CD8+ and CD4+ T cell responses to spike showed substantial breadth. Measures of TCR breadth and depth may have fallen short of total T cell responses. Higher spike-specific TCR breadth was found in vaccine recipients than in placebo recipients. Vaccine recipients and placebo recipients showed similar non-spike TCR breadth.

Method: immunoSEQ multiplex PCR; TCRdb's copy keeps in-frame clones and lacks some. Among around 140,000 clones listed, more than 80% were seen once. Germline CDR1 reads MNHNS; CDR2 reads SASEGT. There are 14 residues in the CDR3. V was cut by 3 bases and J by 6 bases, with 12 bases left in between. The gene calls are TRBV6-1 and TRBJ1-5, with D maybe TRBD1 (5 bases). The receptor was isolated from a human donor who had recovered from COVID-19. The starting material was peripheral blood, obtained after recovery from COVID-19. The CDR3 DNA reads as TGTGCCAGCAGTGAGTACAGGACAAGTCAGCCCCAGCATTTT. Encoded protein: CASSEYRTSQPQHF.